What follows is one TCR beta chain and its context. Its antigen is not identified. The PCR was carried out with 60 Vbeta primers and 13 Jbeta primers. TCRdb's table, derived via immunoSEQ multiplex PCR, lists solely in-frame clones and lacks some. The sample holds fewer than 250,000 clones, about 80% seen once. The sample comes from a study of cytomegalovirus exposure and HLA in healthy donors. Study observations and caveats: Cytomegalovirus status, reportedly, was diagnosed with high specificity and sensitivity by the classifier. The Asian-associated ancestry cluster reportedly had fewer N-insertions than the approximately 610-donor mean in a later analysis.

Germline values: CDR1 SNHLY, CDR2 FYNNEI. The V and J ends lost 6 bases and 6 bases respectively, with 21 bases between them. The CDR3 sequence is 15 residues long. This chain connects TRBV2 to TRBJ2-7; weak D call: TRBD2 (5 bases). This clonotype was obtained from a male donor in good health and CMV-seronegative. The sequencing sample was made of PBMCs. The CDR3 loop reads CASSVTFMGSGEQYF. CDR3 DNA: TGTGCCAGCAGCGTTACCTTCATGGGCAGCGGCGAGCAGTACTTC.